The present entry profiles one T cell receptor (beta chain) with its context. Its antigen is unknown. The sample is drawn from a study of cytomegalovirus exposure and HLA in healthy donors. Produced via immunoSEQ multiplex PCR; TCRdb's table is partial and in-frame only. The sample lists 180,000 or so clones; about 89% were seen once. Study results and limitations: With high specificity and sensitivity, the classifier reportedly diagnosed cytomegalovirus status.

The germline gives CDR1 PRHDT, CDR2 FYEKMQ (reference sequence). The V segment lost 5 bases and the J segment 2 bases; nucleotides outside the gene matches: 8. The CDR3 runs 15 residues. The chain couples TRBV13 to TRBJ1-1, with 7 bases matching TRBD1. This TCR derives from a young man in good health and CMV-seropositive. The material sequenced was PBMCs. The CDR3 loop is CASSPRTGTNTEAFF. CDR3 coding DNA: TGTGCCAGCAGCCCTCGGACAGGTACAAACACTGAAGCTTTCTTT.